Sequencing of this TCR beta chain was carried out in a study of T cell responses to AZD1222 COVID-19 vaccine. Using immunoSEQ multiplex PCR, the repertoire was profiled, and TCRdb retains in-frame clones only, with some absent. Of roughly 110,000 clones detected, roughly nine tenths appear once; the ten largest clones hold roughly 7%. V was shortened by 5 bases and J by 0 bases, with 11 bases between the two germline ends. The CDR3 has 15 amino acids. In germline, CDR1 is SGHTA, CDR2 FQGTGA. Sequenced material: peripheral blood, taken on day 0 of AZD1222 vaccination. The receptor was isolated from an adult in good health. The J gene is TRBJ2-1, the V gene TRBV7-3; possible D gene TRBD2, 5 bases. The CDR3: CASSRHGSSYNEQFF. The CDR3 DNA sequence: TGTGCCAGCAGCCGGCATGGGAGCTCCTACAATGAGCAGTTCTTC.